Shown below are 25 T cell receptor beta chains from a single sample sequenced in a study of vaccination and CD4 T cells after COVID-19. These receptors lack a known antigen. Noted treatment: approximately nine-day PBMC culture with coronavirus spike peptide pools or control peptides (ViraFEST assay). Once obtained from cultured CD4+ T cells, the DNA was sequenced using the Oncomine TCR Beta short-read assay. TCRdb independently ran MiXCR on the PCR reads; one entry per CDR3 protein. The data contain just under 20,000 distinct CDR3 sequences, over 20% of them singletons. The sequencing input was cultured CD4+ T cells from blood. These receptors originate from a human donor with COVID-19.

CDR3 loop: CASSVGGGTLTGELFF. CDR3 nucleotide sequence: TGTGCCAGCAGCGTAGGAGGGGGGACATTAACCGGGGAGCTGTTTTTT. This chain links TRBV9 with TRBJ2-2, with D perhaps matching TRBD1 or TRBD2 (6 bases each). V lost 0 bases to trimming and J lost 5 bases, with 14 bases between them. The V gene's germline CDR1 is SGDLS and CDR2 YYNGEE. The CDR3 length is 16 residues.

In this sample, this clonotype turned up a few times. The CDR3 region is CASSSSGATIQETQYF. CDR3 nucleotide sequence: TGTGCCAGCAGCTCATCGGGGGCGACGATCCAAGAGACCCAGTACTTC. V and J are TRBV7-9 and TRBJ2-5; D is tentatively TRBD1 or TRBD2 (6 bases each). The V end lost 4 bases, the J end lost 1 base, and 16 bases lay between the germline ends. The CDR3 loop spans 16 amino acids. CDR1 is SEHNR and CDR2 is FQNEAQ in the germline V gene (reference sequence). Supplemented by reference TRBV7-9 and TRBJ2-5, the full variable domain reads DTGVSQNPRHKITKRGQNVTFRCDPISEHNRLYWYRQTLGQGPEFLTYFQNEAQLEKSRLLSDRFSAERPKGSFSTLEIQRTEQGDSAMYLCASSSSGATIQETQYFGPGTRLLVL.

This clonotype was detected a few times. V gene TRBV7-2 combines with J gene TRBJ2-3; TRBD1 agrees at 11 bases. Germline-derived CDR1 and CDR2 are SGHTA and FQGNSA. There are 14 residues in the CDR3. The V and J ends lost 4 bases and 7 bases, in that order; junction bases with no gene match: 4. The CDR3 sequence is CASSSGQGAHTQYF. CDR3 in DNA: TGTGCCAGCAGCTCCGGACAGGGGGCACATACGCAGTATTTT. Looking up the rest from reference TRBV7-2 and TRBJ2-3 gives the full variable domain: GAGVSQSPSNKVTEKGKDVELRCDPISGHTALYWYRQSLGQGLEFLIYFQGNSAPDKSGLPSDRFSAERTGGSVSTLTIQRTQQEDSAVYLCASSSGQGAHTQYFGPGTRLTVL.

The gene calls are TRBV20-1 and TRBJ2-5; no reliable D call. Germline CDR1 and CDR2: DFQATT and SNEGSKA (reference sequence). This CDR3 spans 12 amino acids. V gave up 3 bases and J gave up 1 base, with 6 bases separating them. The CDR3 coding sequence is TGCAGTGCTAGCACCCGCCAAGAGACCCAGTACTTC. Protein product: CSASTRQETQYF.

The CDR3 sequence is CASSVGGKETQYF. The CDR3 DNA sequence: TGTGCCAGCAGTGTAGGGGGCAAGGAGACCCAGTACTTC. J is TRBJ2-5 and V is TRBV25-1; 7 nucleotides agree with TRBD1. J gave up 5 bases and V 4 bases, and 4 bases lay outside the gene matches. Germline loops: CDR1 MGHDK, CDR2 SYGVNS. There are 13 residues in the CDR3.

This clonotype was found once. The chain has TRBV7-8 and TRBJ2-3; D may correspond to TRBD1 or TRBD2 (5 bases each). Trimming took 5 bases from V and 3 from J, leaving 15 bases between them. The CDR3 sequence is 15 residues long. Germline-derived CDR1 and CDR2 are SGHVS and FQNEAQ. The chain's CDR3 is CASSPAGGRTDTQYF. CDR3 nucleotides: TGTGCCAGCAGCCCAGCTGGGGGAAGGACAGATACGCAGTATTTT.

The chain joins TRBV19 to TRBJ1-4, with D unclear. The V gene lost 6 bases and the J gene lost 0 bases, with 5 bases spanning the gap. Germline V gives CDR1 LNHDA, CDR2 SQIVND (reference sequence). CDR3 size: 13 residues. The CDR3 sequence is CASSGSTNEKLFF. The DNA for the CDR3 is TGTGCCAGTAGCGGTTCAACTAATGAAAAACTGTTTTTT.

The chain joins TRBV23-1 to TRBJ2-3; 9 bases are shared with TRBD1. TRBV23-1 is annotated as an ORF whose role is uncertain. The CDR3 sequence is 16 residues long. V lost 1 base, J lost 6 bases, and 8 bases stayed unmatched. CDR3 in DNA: TGCGCCAGCAGTCAATTCGACAGGGGGGAAATTGATACGCAGTATTTT. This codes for CASSQFDRGEIDTQYF.

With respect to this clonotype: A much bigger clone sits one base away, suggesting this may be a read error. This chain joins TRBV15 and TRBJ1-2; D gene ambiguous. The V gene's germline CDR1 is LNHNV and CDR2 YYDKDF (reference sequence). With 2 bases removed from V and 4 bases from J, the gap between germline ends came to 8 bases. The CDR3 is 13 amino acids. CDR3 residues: CATSRTPGYGYTF. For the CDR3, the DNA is TGTGCCACCAGCAGAACTCCAGGCTATGGCTACACCTTC.

The CDR3 here is CASKSWTSGGSETQYF. CDR3 coding DNA: TGTGCCAGCAAAAGTTGGACTAGCGGGGGATCAGAGACCCAGTACTTC. The chain is built from TRBV2 and TRBJ2-5, with 13 bases lining up with TRBD2. The V segment lost 7 bases and the J segment 4 bases; nucleotides outside the gene matches: 9. This CDR3 is 16 amino acids long. Germline V gives CDR1 SNHLY, CDR2 FYNNEI.

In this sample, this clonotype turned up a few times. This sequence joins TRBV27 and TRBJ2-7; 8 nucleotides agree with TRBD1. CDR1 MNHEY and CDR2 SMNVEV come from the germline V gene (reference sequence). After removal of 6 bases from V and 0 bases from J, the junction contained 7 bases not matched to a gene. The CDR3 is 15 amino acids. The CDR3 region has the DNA TGTGCCAGCAGCCAAGGACAGGGCCGCTCCTACGAGCAGTACTTC. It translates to CASSQGQGRSYEQYF.

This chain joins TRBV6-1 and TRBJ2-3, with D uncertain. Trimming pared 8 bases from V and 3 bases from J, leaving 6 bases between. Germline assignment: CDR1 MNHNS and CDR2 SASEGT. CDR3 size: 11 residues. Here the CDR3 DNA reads TGTGCCAGCGGGGTAACAGATACGCAGTATTTT. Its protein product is CASGVTDTQYF.

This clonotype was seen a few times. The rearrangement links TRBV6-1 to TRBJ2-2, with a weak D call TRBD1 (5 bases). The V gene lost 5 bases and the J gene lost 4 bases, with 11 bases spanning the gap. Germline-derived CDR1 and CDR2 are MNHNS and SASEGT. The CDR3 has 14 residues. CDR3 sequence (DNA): TGTGCCAGCAGTAGGGGCTCTCCCACCGGGGAGCTGTTTTTT. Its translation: CASSRGSPTGELFF.

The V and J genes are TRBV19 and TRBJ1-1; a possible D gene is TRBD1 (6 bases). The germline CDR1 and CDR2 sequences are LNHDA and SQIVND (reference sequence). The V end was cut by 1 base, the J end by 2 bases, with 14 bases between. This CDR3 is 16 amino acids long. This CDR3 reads CASSIADRPTNTEAFF. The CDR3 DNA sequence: TGTGCCAGTAGTATAGCGGACAGACCAACCAACACTGAAGCTTTCTTT. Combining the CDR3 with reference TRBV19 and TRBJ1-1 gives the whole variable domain DGGITQSPKYLFRKEGQNVTLSCEQNLNHDAMYWYRQDPGQGLRLIYYSQIVNDFQKGDIAEGYSVSREKKESFPLTVTSAQKNPTAFYLCASSIADRPTNTEAFFGQGTRLTVV.

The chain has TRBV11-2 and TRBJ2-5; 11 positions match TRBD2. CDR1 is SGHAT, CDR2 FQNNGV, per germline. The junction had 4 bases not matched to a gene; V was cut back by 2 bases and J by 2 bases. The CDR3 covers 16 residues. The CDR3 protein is CASSLPTSGGQETQYF. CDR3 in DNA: TGTGCCAGCAGCTTACCAACTAGCGGGGGACAAGAGACCCAGTACTTC.

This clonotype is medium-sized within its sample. CDR3 region: CASSSPTGAVGELFF. The CDR3 nucleotides read TGTGCCAGCAGCTCTCCTACAGGGGCGGTCGGGGAGCTGTTTTTT. This chain joins TRBV6-1 and TRBJ2-2, with TRBD1 matching over 7 bases. Germline CDR1 is MNHNS and CDR2 is SASEGT. The CDR3 loop spans 15 amino acids. Trimming at V came to 6 bases and at J to 7 bases, leaving 11 bases not matched to a gene.

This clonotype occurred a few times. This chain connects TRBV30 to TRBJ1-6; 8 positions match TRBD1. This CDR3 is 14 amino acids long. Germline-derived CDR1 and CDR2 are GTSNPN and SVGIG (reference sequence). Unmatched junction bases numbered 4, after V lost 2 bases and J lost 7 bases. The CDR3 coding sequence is TGTGCCTGGAGTCGGGGACAGGTGAATTCACCCCTCCACTTT. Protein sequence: CAWSRGQVNSPLHF.

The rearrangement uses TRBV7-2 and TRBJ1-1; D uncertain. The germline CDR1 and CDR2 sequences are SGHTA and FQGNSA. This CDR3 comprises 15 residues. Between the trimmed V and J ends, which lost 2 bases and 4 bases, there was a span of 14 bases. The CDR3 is CASSLMNGGGTEAFF. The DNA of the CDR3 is TGTGCCAGCAGCTTAATGAATGGAGGTGGCACTGAAGCTTTCTTT.

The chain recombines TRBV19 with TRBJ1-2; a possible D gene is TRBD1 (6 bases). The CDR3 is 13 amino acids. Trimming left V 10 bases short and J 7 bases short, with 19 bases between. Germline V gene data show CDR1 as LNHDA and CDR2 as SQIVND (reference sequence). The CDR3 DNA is TGTGCCACCCAAAACAGGGTTATGCGTGGCTACACCTTC. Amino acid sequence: CATQNRVMRGYTF.

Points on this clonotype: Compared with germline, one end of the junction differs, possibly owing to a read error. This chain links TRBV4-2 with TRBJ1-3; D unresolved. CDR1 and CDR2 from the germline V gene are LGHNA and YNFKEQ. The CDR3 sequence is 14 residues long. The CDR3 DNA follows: TGTGCCAGCAGCCAAACGGACTCTGGGAACACCATATATTTT. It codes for CASSQTDSGNTIYF.

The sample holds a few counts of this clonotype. CDR3 loop: CASSLGGGQGGYEQYF. The CDR3 DNA reads TGTGCCAGCAGTTTGGGGGGTGGACAGGGGGGATACGAGCAGTACTTC. The V gene is TRBV12-3 or TRBV12-4, the J gene TRBJ2-7, with 10 bases that match TRBD1. With V trimmed by 3 bases and J by 4 bases, 9 bases remained unmatched. CDR3 length: 16 residues.

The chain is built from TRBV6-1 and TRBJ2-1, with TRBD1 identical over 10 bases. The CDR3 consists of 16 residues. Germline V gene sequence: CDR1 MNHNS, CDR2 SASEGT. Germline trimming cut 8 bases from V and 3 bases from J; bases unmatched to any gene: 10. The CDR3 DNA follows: TGTGCCAGCCGGACAGGGGGGGCAGTTTTCTACAATGAGCAGTTCTTC. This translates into CASRTGGAVFYNEQFF.

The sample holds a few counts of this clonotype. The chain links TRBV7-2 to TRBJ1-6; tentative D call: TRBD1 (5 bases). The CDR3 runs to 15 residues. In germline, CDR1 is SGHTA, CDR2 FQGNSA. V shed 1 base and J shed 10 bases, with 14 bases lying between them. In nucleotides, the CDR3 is TGTGCCAGCAGCTTAGACTCTGCAGGGAACTCACCCCTCCACTTT. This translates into CASSLDSAGNSPLHF.

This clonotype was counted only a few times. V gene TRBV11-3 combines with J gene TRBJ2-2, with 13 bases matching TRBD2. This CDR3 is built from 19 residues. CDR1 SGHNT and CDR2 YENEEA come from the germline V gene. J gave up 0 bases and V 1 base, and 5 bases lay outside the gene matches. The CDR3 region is CASSLGQGLAGTNTGELFF. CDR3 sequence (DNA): TGTGCCAGCAGCTTAGGCCAGGGACTAGCGGGGACGAACACCGGGGAGCTGTTTTTT.

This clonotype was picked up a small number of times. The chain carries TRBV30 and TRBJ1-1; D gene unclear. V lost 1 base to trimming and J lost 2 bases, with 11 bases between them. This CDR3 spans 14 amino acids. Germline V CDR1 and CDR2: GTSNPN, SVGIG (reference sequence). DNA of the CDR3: TGTGCCTGGAGTGCGGATAAAGCAAACACTGAAGCTTTCTTT. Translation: CAWSADKANTEAFF.